This entry is about one T cell receptor beta chain. Libraries were prepared by immunoSEQ multiplex PCR; TCRdb keeps only in-frame clonotypes and omits some of them. The table lists approximately 55,000 clones, about four fifths of them singletons. The data are from a study of blood T cell repertoires in COVID-19. Study details: PBMCs, B-cell-depleted T cells, or T cells provided the cDNA or gDNA that made up the material.

The TCR sequence derives from a man aged 25-45 years with COVID-19, enrolled during active disease. The sample consisted of peripheral blood.

The CDR3 DNA reads as TGTGCTAGTGGTTTGGGCCCCCCCGCGGGGCCGGAGACCCAGTACTTC. Amino acids: CASGLGPPAGPETQYF. The V call is TRBV12-5, the J call TRBJ2-5, with D possibly TRBD2 on 6 matching bases. Trimming left V 1 base short and J 5 bases short, with 17 bases between. CDR1 is LGHNT, CDR2 FRNRAP, per germline. The CDR3 covers 16 residues.